These 30 T cell receptor beta chains were all obtained from the same sample, sequenced in a study of T cells in Graves' hyperthyroidism and ophthalmopathy. Amplification targeted TCR beta CDR3 regions from RNA transcripts. With the HTBI primer set, the TCR CDR3 went through a first round of RT-PCR. TCRdb re-called the multiplex PCR reads through MiXCR, storing one row per CDR3 protein. The repertoire holds 250,000 or so distinct CDR3 sequences, with 15% to 20% as singletons. Sequenced material: blood. Receptor source: a woman aged 18-29 years with Graves' ophthalmopathy.

This clonotype was detected ten times or more. J is TRBJ2-3 and V is TRBV6-2 or TRBV6-3; no reliable D call. CDR1 and CDR2 (germline): MNHEY, SVGEGT. This CDR3 is 18 amino acids long. Trimming pared 2 bases from V and 0 bases from J, leaving 18 bases between. CDR3 loop: CASSYPIQDAGSTDTQYF. CDR3 DNA: TGTGCCAGCAGTTACCCCATTCAGGACGCCGGTAGCACAGATACGCAGTATTTT.

The chain uses TRBV11-2 and TRBJ2-7, with no clear D. Germline V lookup: CDR1 SGHAT, CDR2 FQNNGV. This CDR3 region has 16 residues. Trimming pared 4 bases from V and 1 base from J, leaving 17 bases between. In DNA form, the CDR3 reads TGTGCCAGCAGCTCACAATTGGGCGCCCAATCCTACGAGCAGTACTTC. Its translation: CASSSQLGAQSYEQYF.

This clonotype has a count of ten or more. The chain employs TRBV4-2 and TRBJ2-1; 9 bases agree with TRBD2. Germline CDR1 and CDR2: LGHNA and YNFKEQ. Losses at the gene ends were 4 bases for V and 3 bases for J; bases not matched to a gene: 10. This CDR3 has 17 residues. In nucleotides, the CDR3 is TGTGCCAGCAGCCCTACATTAGCGGGAGAGATCTACAATGAGCAGTTCTTC. It encodes CASSPTLAGEIYNEQFF.

This clonotype was recorded once. The rearrangement uses TRBV12-3 or TRBV12-4 and TRBJ1-2, with 11 bases fitting TRBD1. The CDR3 runs to 14 residues. Unmatched junction bases numbered 3, after V lost 3 bases and J lost 6 bases. The CDR3 region is CASSFRTGGDGYTF. In DNA, the CDR3 is TGTGCCAGCAGTTTCAGGACAGGGGGCGATGGCTACACCTTC.

This clonotype showed up many times. V is TRBV6-2 or TRBV6-3 and J is TRBJ1-5; D gene unclear. This CDR3 contains 14 residues. V was pared by 8 bases and J by 2 bases, with 13 bases between. Germline lookup yields CDR1 MNHEY and CDR2 SVGEGT. The CDR3 DNA is TGTGCCAGCGCTTCGAATTTGGGCAATCAGCCCCAGCATTTT. It yields the protein CASASNLGNQPQHF.

This clonotype occurred many times. The chain employs TRBV6-1 and TRBJ2-7; unclear D gene. Trimming took 7 bases from V and 5 from J, leaving 21 bases between them. The CDR3 has 15 residues. Germline V gene lookup returns CDR1 MNHNS and CDR2 SASEGT. CDR3 loop: CASTGYLFLVDEQYF. The CDR3 region has the DNA TGTGCCAGCACGGGCTATCTGTTCTTGGTCGACGAGCAGTACTTC.

This clonotype was seen ten or more times. V usage is TRBV6-1 and J usage is TRBJ1-6; TRBD1 aligns across 8 bases. The ends lost 6 bases at V and 10 bases at J; junction bases unmatched: 8. This CDR3 has 14 amino acids. Germline CDR1 reads MNHNS; CDR2 reads SASEGT. The CDR3 protein is CASRETGDGSPLHF. Here the CDR3 DNA reads TGTGCCAGCAGGGAGACAGGGGACGGATCACCCCTCCACTTT.

This clonotype was detected only once. A much larger clonotype is one base distant, so this may be a read error. The chain carries TRBV7-2 and TRBJ1-6; D is undetermined. Germline V gene sequence: CDR1 SGHTA, CDR2 FQGNSA. There are 16 residues in the CDR3. V lost 5 bases and J 7 bases, leaving 18 bases between the germline ends. CDR3 bases: TGTGCCAGCAGCCGCACTGGAATCCGCCAGAATTCACCCCTCCACTTT. The encoded protein is CASSRTGIRQNSPLHF.

The chain recombines TRBV9 with TRBJ1-2; TRBD1 might be the D (5 bases). Germline assignment: CDR1 SGDLS and CDR2 YYNGEE. The CDR3 has 17 amino acids. Trimming cost V 2 bases and J 0 bases, with 17 bases left between them. The CDR3 DNA follows: TGTGCCAGCAGCGTCTCAGGGACCGCCAGGACTAACTATGGCTACACCTTC. Its protein is CASSVSGTARTNYGYTF.

This clonotype came up many times. The chain uses TRBV11-2 and TRBJ2-7; D is uncertain. CDR3 size: 14 residues. V was cut by 2 bases and J by 0 bases, with 8 bases left in between. CDR1 and CDR2 from the germline V gene are SGHAT and FQNNGV. The CDR3 DNA is TGTGCCAGCAGCTTAAGCAGGAGCTCCTACGAGCAGTACTTC. It is translated as CASSLSRSSYEQYF.

Ten or more counts support this clonotype. V gene TRBV6-2 or TRBV6-3 combines with J gene TRBJ2-1; 7 positions match TRBD2. Trimming cost V 0 bases and J 9 bases; bases outside gene matches: 8. Germline V gives CDR1 MNHEY, CDR2 SVGEGT. This CDR3 comprises 15 residues. The CDR3 region is CASSYSGIAGGEQFF. Written as DNA, the CDR3 is TGTGCCAGCAGTTACTCAGGGATAGCGGGCGGTGAGCAGTTCTTC.

This clonotype occurred once. This chain links TRBV4-1 with TRBJ1-2, with TRBD1 identical over 10 bases. Losses at the gene ends were 5 bases for V and 5 bases for J; bases not matched to a gene: 5. Germline V gene lookup returns CDR1 MGHRA and CDR2 YSYEKL. This CDR3 spans 14 amino acids. CDR3 loop: CASSDGTGEYGYTF. DNA of the CDR3: TGCGCCAGCAGCGACGGGACAGGGGAGTATGGCTACACCTTC.

This chain connects TRBV9 to TRBJ2-1; a possible D gene is TRBD2 (7 bases). CDR3 length equals 17 residues. V dropped 1 base and J dropped 4 bases, with 18 bases sitting between them. CDR1 is SGDLS, CDR2 YYNGEE, per germline. CDR3 amino acids: CASSVLEGRGGYNEQFF. The CDR3 coding sequence is TGTGCCAGCAGCGTATTGGAGGGCAGGGGAGGGTACAATGAGCAGTTCTTC.

This clonotype was seen many times. The chain combines TRBV12-3 or TRBV12-4 with TRBJ2-7; a weak D match, TRBD2 (5 bases). The CDR3 is 14 amino acids. With 0 bases removed from V and 7 bases from J, the gap between germline ends came to 13 bases. In nucleotides, the CDR3 is TGTGCCAGCAGTTTAGCGGACTTTAAAACGGAGCAGTACTTC. Translated: CASSLADFKTEQYF.

This clonotype was counted at least ten times. The chain carries TRBV12-3 or TRBV12-4 and TRBJ2-4; tentative D call: TRBD2 (5 bases). This CDR3 is 17 amino acids long. V was clipped by 5 bases and J by 0 bases, with 17 bases between them. The CDR3 sequence: CASSEGDLKLAKNIQYF. The CDR3 bases are TGTGCCAGCAGTGAGGGCGATTTAAAATTAGCCAAAAACATTCAGTACTTC.

The table lists this clonotype with many counts. The V call is TRBV7-9, the J call TRBJ2-7, with TRBD2 matching 9 bases. The junction had 9 bases not matched to a gene; V was cut back by 1 base and J by 5 bases. Germline V gene sequence: CDR1 SEHNR, CDR2 FQNEAQ (reference sequence). CDR3 length equals 16 residues. The CDR3 sequence is CASSLVGSGGEHEQYF. CDR3 DNA sequence: TGTGCCAGCAGCTTAGTAGGTAGCGGGGGAGAGCACGAGCAGTACTTC.

This clonotype was picked up many times. The J gene is TRBJ1-2, the V gene TRBV5-1, with 10 bases identical to TRBD1. This CDR3 spans 17 amino acids. Germline CDR1 SGHRS, CDR2 YFSETQ. J gave up 2 bases and V 4 bases, and 11 bases lay outside the gene matches. CDR3: CASSPKPGQGTNYGYTF. Written as DNA, the CDR3 is TGCGCCAGCAGCCCCAAACCGGGACAGGGGACCAACTATGGCTACACCTTC.

Many counts were recorded for this clonotype. This sequence joins TRBV4-1 and TRBJ1-6; D is unresolved. The CDR3 is 17 amino acids. V was shortened by 1 base and J by 0 bases, with 10 bases between the two germline ends. Germline-derived CDR1 and CDR2 are MGHRA and YSYEKL. This chain's CDR3 is CASSQVGESSYNSPLHF. Here the CDR3 DNA reads TGCGCCAGCAGCCAAGTCGGGGAGAGCTCCTATAATTCACCCCTCCACTTT.

V gene TRBV6-1 combines with J gene TRBJ1-1; maybe TRBD1 (6 bases). The CDR3 length is 15 residues. V was pared by 4 bases and J by 1 base, with 13 bases between. CDR1 and CDR2 from the germline V gene are MNHNS and SASEGT. CDR3: CASSVQGLGNTEAFF. In nucleotides, the CDR3 is TGTGCCAGCAGTGTACAGGGTCTAGGGAACACTGAAGCTTTCTTT.

This clonotype has a handful of counts. The CDR3 sequence is CASRLGVNTGELFF. DNA for the CDR3: TGTGCCAGCCGCCTGGGGGTTAACACCGGGGAGCTGTTTTTT. This chain links TRBV19 with TRBJ2-2; D could derive from TRBD1 or TRBD2 (5 bases each). V was trimmed by 9 bases and J by 2 bases, leaving 13 bases between them. The CDR3 covers 14 residues. CDR1 is LNHDA and CDR2 is SQIVND in the germline V gene (reference sequence).

This clonotype was detected ten times or more. The chain is built from TRBV12-3 or TRBV12-4 and TRBJ1-2; 9 nucleotides line up with TRBD1. This CDR3 has 13 residues. The V and J ends lost 4 bases and 7 bases, in that order; junction bases with no gene match: 4. CDR3 amino acids: CASSYRGRFGYTF. Written as DNA, the CDR3 is TGTGCCAGCAGTTACAGGGGGCGCTTTGGCTACACCTTC.

This clonotype was seen only a few times. CDR3 coding DNA: TGTGCCAGCAGCCACCACAGGCCCTACTATGGCTACACCTTC. This sequence encodes CASSHHRPYYGYTF. V is TRBV16 and J is TRBJ1-2; D possibly corresponds to TRBD1 (5 bases). The germline V gene has CDR1 KGHSY and CDR2 FQNENV. Trimming pared 3 bases from V and 3 bases from J, leaving 11 bases between. This CDR3 comprises 14 residues. Variable domain in full (rest from reference TRBV16 and TRBJ1-2): GEEVAQTPKHLVRGEGQKAKLYCAPIKGHSYVFWYQQVLKNEFKFLISFQNENVFDETGMPKERFSAKCLPNSPCSLEIQATKLEDSAVYFCASSHHRPYYGYTFGSGTRLTVV.

This clonotype came up many times. The gene calls are TRBV28 and TRBJ1-3, with TRBD1 identical over 7 bases. Germline loops: CDR1 MDHEN, CDR2 SYDVKM. Trimming removed 6 bases from V and 0 bases from J; junction bases left unmatched: 2. The CDR3 has 14 amino acids. The CDR3 DNA sequence: TGTGCCAGCAGCCAGGGGGTCTCTGGAAACACCATATATTTT. Residues: CASSQGVSGNTIYF.

This clonotype has just a few counts. V gene TRBV6-6 combines with J gene TRBJ1-3, with 9 bases fitting TRBD1. Germline CDR1 MNHNY, CDR2 SVGAGI (reference sequence). This CDR3 comprises 15 residues. Trimming cost V 0 bases and J 4 bases; bases outside gene matches: 1. CDR3 residues: CASSYSGTGGNTIYF. CDR3 coding DNA: TGTGCCAGCAGTTACTCCGGGACAGGGGGAAACACCATATATTTT.

In this sample, this clonotype turned up many times. V and J are TRBV3-1 and TRBJ2-1; maybe TRBD2 (6 bases). CDR1 and CDR2 (germline): LGHDT, YNNKEL (reference sequence). V lost 4 bases to trimming and J lost 9 bases, with 19 bases between them. The CDR3 is made up of 15 amino acids. The CDR3 spells CASSLTGVGGVEQFF. CDR3 nucleotide sequence: TGTGCCAGCAGCCTTACTGGGGTGGGGGGTGTTGAGCAGTTCTTC.

This clonotype was detected ten times or more. This sequence joins TRBV20-1 and TRBJ1-2; 10 nucleotides line up with TRBD1. The V and J ends lost 3 bases and 5 bases, in that order; junction bases with no gene match: 15. CDR3 length: 17 amino acids. Germline lookup yields CDR1 DFQATT and CDR2 SNEGSKA (reference sequence). For the CDR3, the DNA is TGCAGTGCTAGCTTTGGGACCGGGACAGGGGTTTTTTATGGCTACACCTTC. Translation gives CSASFGTGTGVFYGYTF.

This clonotype was recorded many times. V is TRBV20-1 and J is TRBJ2-2; D is unclear. V lost 3 bases to trimming and J lost 5 bases, with 10 bases between them. Per the germline V gene, CDR1 is DFQATT and CDR2 is SNEGSKA (reference sequence). This CDR3 has 13 residues. The CDR3 sequence: CSARDGGTGELFF. Here the CDR3 DNA reads TGCAGTGCTAGGGACGGTGGGACCGGGGAGCTGTTTTTT.

The table lists this clonotype with many counts. The chain links TRBV13 to TRBJ2-1, with 11 bases identical to TRBD2. V shed 5 bases and J 7 bases; nucleotides not matched to a gene: 25. The CDR3 is 21 residues long. Germline values: CDR1 PRHDT, CDR2 FYEKMQ (reference sequence). The chain's CDR3 is CASSMIQGAQIAGGLRNEQFF. The CDR3 DNA reads as TGTGCCAGCAGCATGATACAGGGGGCGCAGATAGCGGGAGGGCTAAGGAATGAGCAGTTCTTC. Combining the CDR3 with reference TRBV13 and TRBJ2-1 gives the whole variable domain AAGVIQSPRHLIKEKRETATLKCYPIPRHDTVYWYQQGPGQDPQFLISFYEKMQSDKGSIPDRFSAQQFSDYHSELNMSSLELGDSALYFCASSMIQGAQIAGGLRNEQFFGPGTRLTVL.

This clonotype has a count of ten or more. The V and J genes are TRBV12-3 or TRBV12-4 and TRBJ1-2; no definite D call. The CDR3 contains 13 residues. With 7 bases removed from V and 2 bases from J, the gap between germline ends came to 11 bases. CDR3 region: CASTLGPNYGYTF. Written as DNA, the CDR3 is TGTGCCAGCACCCTCGGACCCAACTATGGCTACACCTTC.

This clonotype came up many times. Here the CDR3 reads CASRKGTDALQETQYF. The CDR3 DNA reads TGTGCCAGCAGGAAAGGGACAGACGCCCTCCAAGAGACCCAGTACTTC. J is TRBJ2-5 and V is TRBV6-1; 7 positions agree with TRBD1. The junction had 11 bases not matched to a gene; V was cut back by 6 bases and J by 1 base. This CDR3 comprises 16 residues. From germline, CDR1 is MNHNS and CDR2 SASEGT.